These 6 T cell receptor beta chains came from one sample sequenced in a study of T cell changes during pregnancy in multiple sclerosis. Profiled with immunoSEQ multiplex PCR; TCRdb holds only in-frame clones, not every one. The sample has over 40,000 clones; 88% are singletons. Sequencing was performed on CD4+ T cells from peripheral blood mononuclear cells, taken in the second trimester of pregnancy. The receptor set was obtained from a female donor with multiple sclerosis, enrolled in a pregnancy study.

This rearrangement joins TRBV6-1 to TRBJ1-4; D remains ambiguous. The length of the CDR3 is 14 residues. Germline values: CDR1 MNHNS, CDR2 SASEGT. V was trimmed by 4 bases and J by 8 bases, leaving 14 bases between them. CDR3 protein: CASSVRSSREKLFF. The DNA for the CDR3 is TGTGCCAGCAGTGTACGGTCGTCTCGGGAAAAACTGTTTTTT.

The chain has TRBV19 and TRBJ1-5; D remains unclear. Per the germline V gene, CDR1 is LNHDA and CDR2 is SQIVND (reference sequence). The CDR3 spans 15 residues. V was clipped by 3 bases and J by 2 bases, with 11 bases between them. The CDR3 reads CASSISREGNQPQHF. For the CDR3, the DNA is TGTGCCAGTAGTATCTCACGGGAGGGCAATCAGCCCCAGCATTTT.

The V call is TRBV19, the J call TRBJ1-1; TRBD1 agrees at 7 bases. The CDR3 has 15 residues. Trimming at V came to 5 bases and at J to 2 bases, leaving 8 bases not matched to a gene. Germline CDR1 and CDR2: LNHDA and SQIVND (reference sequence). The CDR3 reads CASSPGQSLNTEAFF. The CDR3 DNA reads TGTGCCAGTAGTCCGGGACAGAGCCTTAACACTGAAGCTTTCTTT.

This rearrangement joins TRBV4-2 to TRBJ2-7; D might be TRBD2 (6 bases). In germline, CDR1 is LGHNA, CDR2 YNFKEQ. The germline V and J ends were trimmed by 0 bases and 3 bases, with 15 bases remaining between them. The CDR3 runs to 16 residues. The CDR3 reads CASSQDPAGDCYEQYF. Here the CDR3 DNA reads TGTGCCAGCAGCCAAGATCCCGCCGGGGACTGCTACGAGCAGTACTTC.

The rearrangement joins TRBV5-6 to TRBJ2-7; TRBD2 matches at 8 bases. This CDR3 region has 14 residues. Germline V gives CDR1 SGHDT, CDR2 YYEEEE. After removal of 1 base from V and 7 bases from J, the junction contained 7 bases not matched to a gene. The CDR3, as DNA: TGTGCCAGCAGCTTGTTCGGGGGGGCCCCGGAGCAGTACTTC. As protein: CASSLFGGAPEQYF. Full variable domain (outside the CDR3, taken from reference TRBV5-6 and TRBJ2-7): DAGVTQSPTHLIKTRGQQVTLRCSPKSGHDTVSWYQQALGQGPQFIFQYYEEEERQRGNFPDRFSGHQFPNYSSELNVNALLLGDSALYLCASSLFGGAPEQYFGPGTRLTVT.

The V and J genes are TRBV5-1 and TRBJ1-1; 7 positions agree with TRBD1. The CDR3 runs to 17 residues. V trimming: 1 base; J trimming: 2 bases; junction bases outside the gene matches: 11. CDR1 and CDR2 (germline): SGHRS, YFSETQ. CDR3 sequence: CASSLRGTGTANTEAFF. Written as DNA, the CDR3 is TGCGCCAGCAGCTTGAGGGGTACCGGGACAGCAAACACTGAAGCTTTCTTT.